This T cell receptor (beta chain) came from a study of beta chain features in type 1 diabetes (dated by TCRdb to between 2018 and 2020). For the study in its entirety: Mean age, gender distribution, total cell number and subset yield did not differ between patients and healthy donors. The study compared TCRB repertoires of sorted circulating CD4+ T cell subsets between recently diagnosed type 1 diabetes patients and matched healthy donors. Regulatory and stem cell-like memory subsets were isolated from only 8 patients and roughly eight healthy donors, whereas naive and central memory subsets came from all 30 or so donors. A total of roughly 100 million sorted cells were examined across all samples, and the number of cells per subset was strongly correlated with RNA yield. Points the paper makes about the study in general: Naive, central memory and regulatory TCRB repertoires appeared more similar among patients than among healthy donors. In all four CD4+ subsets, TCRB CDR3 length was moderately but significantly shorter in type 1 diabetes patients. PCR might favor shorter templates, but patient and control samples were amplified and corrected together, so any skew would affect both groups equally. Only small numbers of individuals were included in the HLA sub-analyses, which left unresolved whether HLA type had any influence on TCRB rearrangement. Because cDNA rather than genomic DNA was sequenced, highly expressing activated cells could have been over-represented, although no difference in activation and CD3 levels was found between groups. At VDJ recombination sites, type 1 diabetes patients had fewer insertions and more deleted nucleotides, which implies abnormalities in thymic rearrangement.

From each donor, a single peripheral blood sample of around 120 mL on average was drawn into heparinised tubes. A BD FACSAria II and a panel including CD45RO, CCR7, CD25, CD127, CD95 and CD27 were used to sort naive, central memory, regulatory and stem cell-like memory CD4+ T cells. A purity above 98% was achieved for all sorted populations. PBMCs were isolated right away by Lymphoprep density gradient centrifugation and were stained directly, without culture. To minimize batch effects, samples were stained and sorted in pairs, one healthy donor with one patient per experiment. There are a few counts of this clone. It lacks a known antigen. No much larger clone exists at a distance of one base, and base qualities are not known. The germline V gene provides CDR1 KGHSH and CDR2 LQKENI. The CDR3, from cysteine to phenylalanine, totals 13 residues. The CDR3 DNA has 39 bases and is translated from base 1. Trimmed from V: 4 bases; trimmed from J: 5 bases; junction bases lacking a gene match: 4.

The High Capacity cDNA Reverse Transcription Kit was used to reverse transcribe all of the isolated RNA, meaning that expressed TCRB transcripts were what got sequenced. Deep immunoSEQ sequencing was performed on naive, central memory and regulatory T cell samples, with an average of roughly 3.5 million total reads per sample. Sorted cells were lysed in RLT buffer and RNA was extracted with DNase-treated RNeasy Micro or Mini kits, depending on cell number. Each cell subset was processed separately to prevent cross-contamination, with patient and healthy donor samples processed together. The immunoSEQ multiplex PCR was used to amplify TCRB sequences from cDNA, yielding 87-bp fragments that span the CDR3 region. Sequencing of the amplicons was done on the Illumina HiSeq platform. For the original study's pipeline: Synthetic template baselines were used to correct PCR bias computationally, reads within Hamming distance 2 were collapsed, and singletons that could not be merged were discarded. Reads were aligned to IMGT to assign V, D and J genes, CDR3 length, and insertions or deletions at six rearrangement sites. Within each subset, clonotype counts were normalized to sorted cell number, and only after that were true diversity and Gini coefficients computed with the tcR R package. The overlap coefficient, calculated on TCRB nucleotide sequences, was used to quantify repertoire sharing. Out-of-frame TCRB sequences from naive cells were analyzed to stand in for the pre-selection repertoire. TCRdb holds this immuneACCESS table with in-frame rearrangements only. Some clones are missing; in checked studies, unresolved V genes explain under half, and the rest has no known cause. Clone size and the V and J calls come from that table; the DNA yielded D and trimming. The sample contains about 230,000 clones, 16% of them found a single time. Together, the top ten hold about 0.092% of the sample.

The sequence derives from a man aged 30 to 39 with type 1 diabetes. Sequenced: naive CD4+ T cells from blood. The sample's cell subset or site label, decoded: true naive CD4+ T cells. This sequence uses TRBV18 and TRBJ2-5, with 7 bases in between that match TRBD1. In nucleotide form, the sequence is TGTGCCAGCTCACGAGAACAGGGGGAGACCCAGTACTTC. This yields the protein CASSREQGETQYF.